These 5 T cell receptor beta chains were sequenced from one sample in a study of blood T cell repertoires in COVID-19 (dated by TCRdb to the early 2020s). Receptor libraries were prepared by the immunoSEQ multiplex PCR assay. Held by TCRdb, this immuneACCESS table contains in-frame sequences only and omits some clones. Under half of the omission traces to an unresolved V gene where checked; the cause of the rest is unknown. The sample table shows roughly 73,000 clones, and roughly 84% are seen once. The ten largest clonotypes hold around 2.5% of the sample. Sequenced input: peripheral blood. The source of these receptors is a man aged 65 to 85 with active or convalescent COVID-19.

This CDR3 reads CASSFRLAGGYNEQFF. The CDR3 bases are TGTGCCAGCAGCTTCCGACTAGCGGGGGGATACAATGAGCAGTTCTTC. The V call is TRBV11-2, the J call TRBJ2-1, with 13 bases that match TRBD2. The CDR3 runs to 16 residues. The germline gives CDR1 SGHAT, CDR2 FQNNGV. Trimming at V came to 3 bases and at J to 4 bases, leaving 3 bases not matched to a gene.

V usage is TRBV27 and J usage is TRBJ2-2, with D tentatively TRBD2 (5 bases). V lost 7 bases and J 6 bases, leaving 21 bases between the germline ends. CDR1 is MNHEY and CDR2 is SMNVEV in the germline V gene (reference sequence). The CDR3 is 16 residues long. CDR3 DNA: TGTGCCAGCACCAAAACTGGTTGGGAGCCCCCCGGGGAGCTGTTTTTT. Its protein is CASTKTGWEPPGELFF.

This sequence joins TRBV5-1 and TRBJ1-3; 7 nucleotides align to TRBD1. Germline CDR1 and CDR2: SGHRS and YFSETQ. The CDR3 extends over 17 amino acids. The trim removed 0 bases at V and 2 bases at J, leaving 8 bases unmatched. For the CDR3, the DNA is TGCGCCAGCAGCTTGGGCGGTGGGACAGTGACTGGAAACACCATATATTTT. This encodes CASSLGGGTVTGNTIYF.

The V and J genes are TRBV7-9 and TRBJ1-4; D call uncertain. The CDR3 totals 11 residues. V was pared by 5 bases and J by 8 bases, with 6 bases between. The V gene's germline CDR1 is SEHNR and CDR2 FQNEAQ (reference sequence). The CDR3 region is CASSLQEKLFF. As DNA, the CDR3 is TGTGCCAGCAGCCTCCAGGAAAAACTGTTTTTT.

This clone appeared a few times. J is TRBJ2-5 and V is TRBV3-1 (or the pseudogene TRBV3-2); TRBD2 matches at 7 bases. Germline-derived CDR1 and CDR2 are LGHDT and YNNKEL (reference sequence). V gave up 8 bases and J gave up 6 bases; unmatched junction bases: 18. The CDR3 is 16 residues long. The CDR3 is CASVQRGLTTKQTQYF. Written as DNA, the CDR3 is TGTGCCAGCGTACAGAGGGGACTAACGACCAAGCAGACCCAGTACTTC.